This T cell receptor beta chain was found in a study of T cell responses to AZD1222 COVID-19 vaccine. Broader study findings: Sampling that yielded the repertoires occurred only after the peak T cell response. It should be noted that donors were predominantly white British and more often female, and clonal diversity was possibly underestimated.

Germline V lookup: CDR1 DFQATT, CDR2 SNEGSKA (reference sequence). Trimming left V 3 bases short and J 2 bases short, with 10 bases between. The length of the CDR3 is 13 residues. This clone appeared a few times. Antigen specificity is unknown. Sequencing was performed with immunoSEQ multiplex PCR; in TCRdb, only in-frame clones are kept and a portion is missing. Counted here are some 94,000 clones, roughly 87% occurring once; the ten biggest clones make up approximately 5.3%. The chain links TRBV20-1 to TRBJ1-2; D may be TRBD1 (6 bases). This material consisted of peripheral blood, taken 28 days after the second AZD1222 dose. The receptor's source is an adult who received the AZD1222 COVID-19 vaccine. This chain's CDR3 is CSASRQGNYGYTF. The CDR3 region has the DNA TGCAGTGCTAGTCGCCAGGGGAACTATGGCTACACCTTC.